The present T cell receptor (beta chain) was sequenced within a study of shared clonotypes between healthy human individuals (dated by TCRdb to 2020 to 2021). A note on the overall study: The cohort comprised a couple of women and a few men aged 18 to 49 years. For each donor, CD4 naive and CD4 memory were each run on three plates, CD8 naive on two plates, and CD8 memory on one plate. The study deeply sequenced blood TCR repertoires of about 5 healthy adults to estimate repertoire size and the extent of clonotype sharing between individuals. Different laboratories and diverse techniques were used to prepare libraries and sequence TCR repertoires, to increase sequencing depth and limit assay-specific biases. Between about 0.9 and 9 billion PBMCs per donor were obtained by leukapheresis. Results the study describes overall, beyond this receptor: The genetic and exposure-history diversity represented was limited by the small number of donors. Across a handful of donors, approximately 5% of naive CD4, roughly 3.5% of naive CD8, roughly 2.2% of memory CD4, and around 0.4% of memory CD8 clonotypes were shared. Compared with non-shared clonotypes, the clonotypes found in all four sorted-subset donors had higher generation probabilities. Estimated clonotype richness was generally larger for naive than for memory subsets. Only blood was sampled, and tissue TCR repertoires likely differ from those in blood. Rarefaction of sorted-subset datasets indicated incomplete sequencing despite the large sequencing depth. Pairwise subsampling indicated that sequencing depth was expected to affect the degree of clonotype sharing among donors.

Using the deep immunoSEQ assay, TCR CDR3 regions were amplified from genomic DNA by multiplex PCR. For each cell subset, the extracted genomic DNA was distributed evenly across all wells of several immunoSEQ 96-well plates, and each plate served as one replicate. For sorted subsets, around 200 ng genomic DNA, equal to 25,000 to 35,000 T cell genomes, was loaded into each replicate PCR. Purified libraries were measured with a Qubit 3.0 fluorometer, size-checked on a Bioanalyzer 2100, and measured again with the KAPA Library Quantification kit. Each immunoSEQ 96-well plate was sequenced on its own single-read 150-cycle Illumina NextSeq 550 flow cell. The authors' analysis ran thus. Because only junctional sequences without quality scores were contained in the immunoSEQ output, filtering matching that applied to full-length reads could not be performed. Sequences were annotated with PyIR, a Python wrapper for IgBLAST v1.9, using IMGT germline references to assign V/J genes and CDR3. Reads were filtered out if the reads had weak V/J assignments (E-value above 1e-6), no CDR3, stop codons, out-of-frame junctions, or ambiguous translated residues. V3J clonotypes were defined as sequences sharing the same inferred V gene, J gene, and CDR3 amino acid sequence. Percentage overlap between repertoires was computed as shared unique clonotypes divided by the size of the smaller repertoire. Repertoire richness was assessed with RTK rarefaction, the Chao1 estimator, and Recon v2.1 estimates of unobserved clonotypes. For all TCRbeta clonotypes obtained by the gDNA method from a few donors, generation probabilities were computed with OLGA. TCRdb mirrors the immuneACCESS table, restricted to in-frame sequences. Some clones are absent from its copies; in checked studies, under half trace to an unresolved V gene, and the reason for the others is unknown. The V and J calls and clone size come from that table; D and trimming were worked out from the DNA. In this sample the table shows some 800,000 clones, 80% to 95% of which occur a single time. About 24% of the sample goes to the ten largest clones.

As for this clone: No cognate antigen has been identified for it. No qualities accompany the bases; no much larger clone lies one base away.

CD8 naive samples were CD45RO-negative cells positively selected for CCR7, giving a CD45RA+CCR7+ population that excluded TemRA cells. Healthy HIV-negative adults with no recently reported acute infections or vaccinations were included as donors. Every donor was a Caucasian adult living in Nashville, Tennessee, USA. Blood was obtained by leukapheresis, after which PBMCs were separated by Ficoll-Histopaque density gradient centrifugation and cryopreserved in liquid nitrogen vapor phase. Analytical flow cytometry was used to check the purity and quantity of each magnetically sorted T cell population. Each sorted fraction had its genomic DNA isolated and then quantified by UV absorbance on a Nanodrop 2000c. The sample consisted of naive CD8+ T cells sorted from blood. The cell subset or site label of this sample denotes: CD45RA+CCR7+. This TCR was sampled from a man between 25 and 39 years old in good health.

The DNA is as follows: TGCGCCAGCAGCGCAGCCGGGACAGTATACAATGAGCAGTTCTTC. This translates into CASSAAGTVYNEQFF. The sequence links TRBV5-1 to TRBJ2-1, and TRBD1 aligns with 7 junction nucleotides. The CDR3, from cysteine to phenylalanine, totals 15 residues. CDR3 DNA only is kept here, 45 bases in frame from base 1. Sequences SGHRS (CDR1) and YFSETQ (CDR2) are obtained from the germline V gene. Ends trimmed: V by 4 bases, J by 4 bases; bases unmatched to a gene: 8.